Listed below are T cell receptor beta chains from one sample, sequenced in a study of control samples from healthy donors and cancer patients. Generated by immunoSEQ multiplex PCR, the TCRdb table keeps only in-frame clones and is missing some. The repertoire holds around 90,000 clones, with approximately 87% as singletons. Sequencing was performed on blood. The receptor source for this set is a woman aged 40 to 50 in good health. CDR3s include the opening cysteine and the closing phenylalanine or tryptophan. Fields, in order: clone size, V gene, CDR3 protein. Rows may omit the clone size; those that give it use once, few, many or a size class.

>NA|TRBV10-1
CASSRLAGVNEQFF
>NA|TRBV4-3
CASSQVEAVRGTGELFF
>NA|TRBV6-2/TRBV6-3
CASSYSSNEKLFF
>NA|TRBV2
CARRGQGVNSPLHF
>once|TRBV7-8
CASSLASSGLDYGYTF
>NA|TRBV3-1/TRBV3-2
CASSQPSYTEAFF
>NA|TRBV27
CASRHTRDSVFPLHF
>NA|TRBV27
CASSPYGRGEKLFF
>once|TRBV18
CASSPGVDGGEKLFF
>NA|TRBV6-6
CASSYSRTGGYQPQHF
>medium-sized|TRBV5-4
CASSDGRHQDNSPLHF
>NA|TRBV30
CAWSVPQGTQHF
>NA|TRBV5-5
CASSRQGSPGELFF
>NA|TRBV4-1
CASSQVSGERGQQFF
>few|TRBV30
CAWSQLAGGSTDTQYF